The TCR beta chain under discussion was sequenced for a study of blood T cells in healthy people across ages. Regarding the study as a whole: Older individuals had lower TCR beta diversity per million T cells (the decline was roughly linear).

The CDR3 has 14 residues. Germline V gives CDR1 LNHNV, CDR2 YYDKDF (reference sequence). V was shortened by 4 bases and J by 0 bases, with 8 bases between the two germline ends. The use of a sample-barcoded 5' primer and a J-beta primer mix characterized a second PCR of roughly 7 to 12 cycles. TCRdb fed the 5' RACE reads into MiXCR, producing one record per CDR3 protein. The sample lists about 1.5 million distinct CDR3 sequences; 40% to 45% were seen once. This clonotype was observed a handful of times. Its target is not known. The chain couples TRBV15 to TRBJ2-3; no definite D call. This clonotype was obtained from a young woman in good health. The sample was blood. For the CDR3, the DNA is TGTGCCACCAGCAATGCGTTTAGCACAGATACGCAGTATTTT. This codes for CATSNAFSTDTQYF.